This record concerns one T cell receptor (beta chain) sequence. This entry comes from a study of shared clonotypes between healthy human individuals. The CDR3 has 18 amino acids. Germline lookup yields CDR1 MGHDK and CDR2 SYGVNS. The J segment lost 6 bases and the V segment lost 5 bases, leaving 17 bases of the junction unmatched. Naive CD8 cells lacked CD45RO and underwent positive selection for CCR7, leaving out terminally differentiated effector memory CD45RA+ cells. The donors, all of them Caucasian adults, lived in Nashville, Tennessee. Data came from immunoSEQ multiplex PCR; TCRdb stores just in-frame clones and leaves some out. The sample shows about 820,000 clones, about 91% of them seen only once.

The clonotype comes from a man aged 30 to 39 in good health. Sequencing was carried out using naive CD8+ T cells sorted from blood. This chain links TRBV25-1 with TRBJ2-3; 10 bases line up with TRBD1. This CDR3 reads CASSSDAGTGAVFDTQYF. Here the CDR3 DNA reads TGTGCCAGCAGTAGTGATGCCGGGACAGGGGCTGTGTTCGATACGCAGTATTTT.